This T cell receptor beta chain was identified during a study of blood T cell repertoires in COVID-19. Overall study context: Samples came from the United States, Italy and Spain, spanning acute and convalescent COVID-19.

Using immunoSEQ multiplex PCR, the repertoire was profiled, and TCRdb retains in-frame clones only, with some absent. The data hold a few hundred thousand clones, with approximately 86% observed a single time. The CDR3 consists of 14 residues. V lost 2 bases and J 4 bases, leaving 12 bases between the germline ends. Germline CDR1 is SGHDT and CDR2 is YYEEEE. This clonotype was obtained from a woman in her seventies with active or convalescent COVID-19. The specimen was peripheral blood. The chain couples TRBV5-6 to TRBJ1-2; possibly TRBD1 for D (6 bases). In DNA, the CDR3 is TGTGCCAGCAGCTTCGGCAGGGGCGGCTATGGCTACACCTTC. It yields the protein CASSFGRGGYGYTF. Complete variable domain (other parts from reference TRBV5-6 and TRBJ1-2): DAGVTQSPTHLIKTRGQQVTLRCSPKSGHDTVSWYQQALGQGPQFIFQYYEEEERQRGNFPDRFSGHQFPNYSSELNVNALLLGDSALYLCASSFGRGGYGYTFGSGTRLTVV.